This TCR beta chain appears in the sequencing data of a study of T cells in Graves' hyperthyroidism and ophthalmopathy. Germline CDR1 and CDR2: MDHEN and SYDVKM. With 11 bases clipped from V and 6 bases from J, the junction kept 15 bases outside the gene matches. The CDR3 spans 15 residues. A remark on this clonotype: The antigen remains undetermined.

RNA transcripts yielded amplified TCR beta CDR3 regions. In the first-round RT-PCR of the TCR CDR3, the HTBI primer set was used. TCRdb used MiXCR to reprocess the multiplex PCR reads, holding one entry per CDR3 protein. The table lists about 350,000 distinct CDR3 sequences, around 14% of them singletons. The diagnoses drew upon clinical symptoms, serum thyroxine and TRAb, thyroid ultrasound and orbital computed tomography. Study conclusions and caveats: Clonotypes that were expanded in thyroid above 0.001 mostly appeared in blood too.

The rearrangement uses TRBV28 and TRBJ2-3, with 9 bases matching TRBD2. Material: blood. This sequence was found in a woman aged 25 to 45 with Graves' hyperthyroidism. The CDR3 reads CAGTGLAKGGDTQYF. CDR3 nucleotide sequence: TGTGCCGGCACAGGACTAGCGAAGGGGGGGGATACGCAGTATTTT.